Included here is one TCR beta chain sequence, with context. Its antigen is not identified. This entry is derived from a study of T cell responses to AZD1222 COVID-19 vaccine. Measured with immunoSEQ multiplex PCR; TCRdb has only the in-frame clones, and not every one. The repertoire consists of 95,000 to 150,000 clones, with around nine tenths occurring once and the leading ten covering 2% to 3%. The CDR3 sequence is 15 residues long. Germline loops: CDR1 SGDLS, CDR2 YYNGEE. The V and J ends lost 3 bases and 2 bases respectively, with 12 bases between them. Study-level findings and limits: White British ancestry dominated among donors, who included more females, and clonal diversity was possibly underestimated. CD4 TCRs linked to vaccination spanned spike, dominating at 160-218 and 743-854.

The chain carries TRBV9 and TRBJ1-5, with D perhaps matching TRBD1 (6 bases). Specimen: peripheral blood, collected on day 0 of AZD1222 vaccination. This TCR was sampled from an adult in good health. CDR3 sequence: CASSARGEGNQPQHF. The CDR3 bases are TGTGCCAGCAGCGCAAGGGGGGAGGGCAATCAGCCCCAGCATTTT. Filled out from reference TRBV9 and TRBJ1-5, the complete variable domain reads DSGVTQTPKHLITATGQRVTLRCSPRSGDLSVYWYQQSLDQGLQFLIQYYNGEERAKGNILERFSAQQFPDLHSELNLSSLELGDSALYFCASSARGEGNQPQHFGDGTRLSIL.